These 10 T cell receptor beta chains were all obtained from the same sample, sequenced in a study of CD8 T cells in ankylosing spondylitis. Study conclusions and caveats: One TCR beta motif, made up of roughly eight highly homologous variants, appeared characteristic of ankylosing spondylitis blood.

TCRdb reprocessed the 5' RACE reads with MiXCR, giving one entry per CDR3 protein. The sample has approximately 440,000 distinct CDR3 sequences, 15% to 20% seen once. For these TCRs, the target antigens are not known. The sequenced material came from blood, either unsorted or a sorted T cell fraction (not recorded which). The receptors come from a male donor with ankylosing spondylitis.

V usage is TRBV20-1 and J usage is TRBJ2-3; D not certain. Between the trimmed V and J ends, which lost 3 bases and 2 bases, there was a span of 12 bases. The CDR3 is 14 amino acids. The germline V gene encodes CDR1 DFQATT and CDR2 SNEGSKA (reference sequence). CDR3 coding DNA: TGCAGTGCTAGGGTAGTAATTTACACAGATACGCAGTATTTT. It yields the protein CSARVVIYTDTQYF.

This clonotype was found many times. The V and J genes are TRBV10-3 and TRBJ2-1; 9 nucleotides agree with TRBD2. The CDR3 totals 13 residues. V dropped 7 bases and J dropped 6; count of bases not matched to a gene: 4. In germline, CDR1 is ENHRY, CDR2 SYGVKD. The DNA of the CDR3 is TGTGCCATCAAGTCGCGGGAGGGCAATGAGCAGTTCTTC. Its translation is CAIKSREGNEQFF.

This clonotype was detected only a few times. The V gene is TRBV21-1, the J gene TRBJ2-1; no check of the table's D call, TRBD2, against the DNA was made. TRBV21-1 is flagged as a pseudogene. This CDR3 region has 20 residues. In nucleotides, the CDR3 is TGTGCCAGCAGCGCCCTAAAGGATGGGTCGCTAGCGGGGGGATACAATGAGCAGTTCTTC. This sequence encodes CASSALKDGSLAGGYNEQFF.

This sequence joins TRBV5-1 and TRBJ2-3; 13 bases agree with TRBD2. Germline V gene lookup returns CDR1 SGHRS and CDR2 YFSETQ. V gave up 1 base and J gave up 5 bases; unmatched junction bases: 7. The CDR3 runs 17 residues. The CDR3 nucleotides are TGCGCCAGCAGCTTGATTGGGACTAGCGGGGTCGGAGATACGCAGTATTTT. Protein sequence: CASSLIGTSGVGDTQYF.

Concerning this clonotype itself: A read error may explain this, as a much larger clone is one base away. This rearrangement joins TRBV20-1 to TRBJ2-4; the D gene is possibly TRBD1 (6 bases). The CDR3 runs 18 residues. CDR1 and CDR2 from the germline V gene are DFQATT and SNEGSKA (reference sequence). The CDR3 protein is CCARDGAPSGVAKNIQYF. CDR3 sequence (DNA): TGCTGTGCTAGAGATGGGGCCCCGTCAGGGGTAGCCAAAAACATTCAGTACTTC.

This sequence joins TRBV10-3 and TRBJ1-2; D gene uncertain. Trimming pared 0 bases from V and 1 base from J, leaving 12 bases between. Germline CDR1 and CDR2: ENHRY and SYGVKD. This CDR3 has 16 amino acids. CDR3 nucleotides: TGTGCCATCAGTGAGTCGGGAGGCACAGATAACTATGGCTACACCTTC. Amino acid sequence: CAISESGGTDNYGYTF.

This clonotype showed up just a few times. This chain connects TRBV12-3 or TRBV12-4 to TRBJ1-5; D call uncertain. This CDR3 is built from 15 residues. Deletions cut 5 bases from V and 0 bases from J, with 11 bases between. CDR3 region: CASSQRDYSNQPQHF. In nucleotides, the CDR3 is TGTGCCAGCAGTCAGCGAGATTATAGCAATCAGCCCCAGCATTTT.

The V call is TRBV12-3 or TRBV12-4, the J call TRBJ2-5; D is perhaps TRBD1 (6 bases). The CDR3 runs 16 residues. V was cut by 3 bases and J by 1 base, with 15 bases left in between. CDR3 loop: CASSLWATGSQETQYF. CDR3 sequence (DNA): TGTGCCAGCAGTTTGTGGGCAACAGGGAGCCAAGAGACCCAGTACTTC.

The chain recombines TRBV6-2 or TRBV6-3 with TRBJ2-1; 7 bases fit TRBD2. Germline CDR1 reads MNHEY; CDR2 reads SVGEGT. CDR3 length: 15 residues. The junction had 8 bases not matched to a gene; V was cut back by 8 bases and J by 1 base. CDR3 DNA: TGTGCCAGCCGCACCGGGGGGAAATCCTACAATGAGCAGTTCTTC. Translated, it gives CASRTGGKSYNEQFF.

The table lists this clonotype with many counts. The rearrangement joins TRBV24-1 to TRBJ1-2; D possibly corresponds to TRBD1 (6 bases). Between the trimmed V and J ends, which lost 2 bases and 13 bases, there was a span of 16 bases. The CDR3 has 13 residues. In germline, CDR1 is KGHDR, CDR2 SFDVKD. The CDR3 coding sequence is TGTGCCACCAGTGATTGGGACAAGCCTTTGATCACCTTC. It is translated as CATSDWDKPLITF.